This entry is about one T cell receptor (beta chain). Its antigen is not identified. The sample is drawn from a study of T cell repertoires in cytomegalovirus infection. The CDR3 is made up of 13 amino acids. V trimming: 2 bases; J trimming: 4 bases; junction bases outside the gene matches: 1. The germline V gene has CDR1 LGHNA and CDR2 YSLEER. MiXCR, applied by TCRdb to the reads, yields one record per CDR3 protein. The sample contains approximately 990,000 distinct CDR3 sequences, 31% of which appear only once. The V and J genes are TRBV4-3 and TRBJ1-1; 7 bases are a match to TRBD1. The TCR originated in a human donor in good health (CMV status not recorded). Some clones in this sample may be carry-over from other donors' samples. Specimen: cultured CD8+ T cells from PBMCs, collected from culture after CMV antigen stimulation. The CDR3 coding sequence is TGCGCCAGCAGCCAACACAGGGGCACTGAAGCTTTCTTT. Protein product: CASSQHRGTEAFF.